This T cell receptor (beta chain) was retrieved from a study of monozygotic twins with inflammatory bowel disease. TCRdb re-called the 5' RACE reads and gives one entry per CDR3 protein, without DNA. Reported are fewer than 550,000 distinct CDR3 sequences; the ten largest clones contain approximately 2.4%. Germline V gene sequence: CDR1 DFQATT, CDR2 SNEGSKA (reference sequence). This CDR3 spans 15 amino acids. This clonotype was obtained from a human donor with ulcerative colitis or Crohn's disease, or a healthy co-twin of an affected twin (not recorded which). The sequencing sample was made of blood. The chain recombines TRBV20-1 with TRBJ2-1. CDR3 protein: CTVLGLSSGINEQFF.